Detailed here is one T cell receptor beta chain. Its antigen is currently unknown. Using immunoSEQ multiplex PCR, the repertoire was profiled, and TCRdb retains in-frame clones only, with some absent. The data hold about 82,000 clones, with less than 80% observed a single time. This sample stems from a study of radiotherapy plus CTLA-4 blockade in lung cancer. The wider study: Of all patients, approximately 20% responded objectively and approximately 29% showed disease control.

The CDR3 is 13 amino acids. The germline gives CDR1 SGHRS, CDR2 YFSETQ. V shed 7 bases, J shed 6 bases, and the junction held 7 bases outside the gene matches. Overall study findings and caveats: Radiotherapy plus ipilimumab was followed by expansion in blood of tumor-derived TCR clones. In blood, early T cell clone dynamics reportedly predicted response best, together with interferon-beta.

The TCR sequence derives from a human donor with non-small cell lung cancer that progressed on radiotherapy plus ipilimumab. The chain recombines TRBV5-1 with TRBJ2-1; 7 nucleotides agree with TRBD1. The specimen was peripheral blood, collected from a patient treated with radiotherapy plus ipilimumab. The CDR3 is CASGTVEVNEQFF. CDR3 nucleotide sequence: TGCGCCAGCGGGACAGTAGAGGTCAATGAGCAGTTCTTC.